The entry that follows covers one T cell receptor (beta chain) sequence. In this sample, this clonotype turned up many times. The target of this receptor is not known. Base qualities are missing; no much larger clone stands one base away. Cut back by 6 bases and 0 bases, the V and J ends lie 8 bases apart. In the germline V gene, CDR1 corresponds to KGHSH and CDR2 to LQKENI. From the cysteine through the phenylalanine, the CDR3 covers 13 amino acids. Just CDR3 DNA is preserved here, 39 bases in frame from base 1. According to the study, the label for this sample's time point signals: newly diagnosed GD, antithyroid drugs for less than 3 months. For both TCR sequencing and RNA sequencing, RNA was extracted from PBMCs in TRIzol. Graves' disease was diagnosed according to American Thyroid Association guidelines. Patients were recruited from an endocrinology department in Xi'an, China. From each patient, 8 to 10 milliliters of peripheral blood was collected into an EDTA anticoagulant tube. Ficoll Paque Plus density gradient separation was used to isolate PBMCs, and no further T cell sorting was done. An Agilent 2100 Bioanalyzer and agarose gel were used to check RNA quality, and a NanoDrop 2000 was used to measure RNA concentration.

Library creation used multiplex PCR. For sequencing, an Illumina HiSeq 4000 was employed. iRepertoire HTBI primers and Arm-PCR amplification of CDR3 regions were used to construct TCR beta libraries. Before sequencing, the PCR products went through gel purification. The paper's data handling went like this. Gene usage analysis of CDR3 amino acid clonotypes relied on the 60 to 65 TRBV and 14 TRBJ segments identified across samples. COPE and FqMerger were used to merge filtered high-quality paired reads into contigs. BLAST was used to align contigs to IMGT TRBV, TRBD and TRBJ reference genes, with CDR3 defined following IMGT. Clonotypes above 0.1% frequency were classified as highly expanded clones. Shannon entropy served as the measure of repertoire diversity, while the Gini coefficient captured V-J evenness. A clonotype was considered public if more than one individual shared it. TCRdb handled the public reads itself, with Q25 trimming in fastp and clone calling in MiXCR, and kept productive beta chains. Each CDR3 protein appears once, grouped with its most common genes and DNA. It is TCRdb's table, rather than the study itself, that gives the V and J calls and clone size. A total of about 460,000 distinct CDR3 sequences appear in this sample, approximately 15% of them only once. The top ten hold more than 15% of the sample.

This sample stems from a study of regulatory T cells in long-lasting Graves disease (dated by TCRdb to the early 2020s). Some background on the complete study: Newly diagnosed Graves' disease patients had taken antithyroid drugs for less than 3 months. Peripheral blood TCR sequencing and RNA sequencing compared persistent Graves' disease patients with newly diagnosed Graves' disease patients. The study was registered as a clinical trial and conducted in China. A total of some 33 samples were covered by TCR sequencing, comprising some 13 persistent and some 20 newly diagnosed Graves' disease patients. What the research found in general, with its limitations: A larger number of public clonotypes was shared among persistent patients (approximately 2,500) than among newly diagnosed patients (around 970). The study examined only peripheral blood because the primary lesion, thyroid tissue, could not be accessed. Sequencing and analysis were restricted to the TCR beta chain. TRBV28, TRBJ1-2 and TRBJ2-5 were preferentially used in persistent disease, while TRBV20-1 and TRBJ2-1 were favored in newly diagnosed disease. Compared with newly diagnosed patients, persistent Graves' disease patients had lower TCR Shannon entropy and fewer highly expanded clones, which suggests clonal expansion. The authors noted that the small sample size was a limitation that may lower accuracy.

These data are also associated with another study on T cells in Graves' hyperthyroidism and ophthalmopathy. The second study also describes: A patient counted as having stable Graves' hyperthyroidism if no progression to ophthalmopathy occurred over 18 months of follow-up. The hyperthyroidism patients were between 18 and 65 years old and newly diagnosed, with a disease duration of less than 2 months. Any patient with an uncontrolled infection, another autoimmune disease, pregnancy or lactation was excluded. Diagnoses were based on clinical symptoms, serum thyroxine and TRAb, thyroid ultrasound and orbital computed tomography. The TCR CDR3 was subjected to a first round of RT-PCR using the HTBI primer set and the Qiagen OneStep RT-PCR kit. Most expanded thyroid clonotypes (frequency above 0.001) were also found in blood, which suggests that blood repertoires may mirror thyroid immune responses. In cross-validation, a model built on a 13 V-J signature told ophthalmopathy apart from stable hyperthyroidism with less than 90% sensitivity and 81% to 82% specificity, and in testing the same model reached 80%/75%. In validation, the model predicted progression to ophthalmopathy with 55% to 71% sensitivity and roughly 72% specificity, a median of 6.5 months before onset. TCR V-J signatures able to tell the groups apart were searched for in a discovery cohort of 90 to 100 patients, of whom roughly 42 had Graves' ophthalmopathy and roughly 57 had stable Graves' hyperthyroidism. Prospective prediction of ophthalmopathy was tested in an independent validation cohort consisting of roughly 20 hyperthyroidism patients and 17 patients who later progressed to ophthalmopathy. For training and testing, the roughly 100 patients in the discovery cohort were randomly divided in a 7:3 ratio. In addition, the study compared T-cell repertoires in thyroid tissue and in blood from about six Graves' hyperthyroidism patients. After sampling, hyperthyroidism patients received methimazole starting at 30 mg daily, and ophthalmopathy patients received high-dose intravenous methylprednisolone. The libraries were constructed in a second round of multiplex PCR and then size-selected and purified. Libraries were sequenced paired-end with 100 bp reads on an Illumina HiSeq2000. SOAPnuke was used to process the raw data, throwing out any read that contained adapters or uncalled bases, had a mean Phred below 15, or lacked an exact constant-primer or identifier match. COPE v1.2.5 was used to merge high-quality paired reads, and clonotypes were defined as unique nucleotide sequences. Clonotypes were aligned to IMGT TRBV, TRBD and TRBJ reference segments using MiTCR v1.1. Analysis was restricted to V-J combinations with a frequency above 0.0001, which covered 98% to 99.2% of repertoires. The TCS score was defined as the ratio of F50 (clonal expansion) to E x V (chaos), calculated using BLOSUM62-based TCRdist between CDR3 peptides within each V-J. Welch's t-statistics and random forest reduced 500 to 650 V-J features to 13, which were used in a naive Bayes classifier (R e1071). No statistical method was used to fix the sample size in advance, and group allocation was not hidden from the investigators. TCR Vbeta CDR3 sequencing of roughly 140 peripheral blood samples (roughly 43 ophthalmopathy, about 75 hyperthyroidism and approximately 17 progressor patients) is reported in the paper.

The sequence was collected from a woman aged 45-59 years with Graves disease. Donor details come from another sample of the same person, matched by shared clones. The chain is encoded by TRBV18 joined to TRBJ1-1; a confident D gene designation cannot be given. The specimen was peripheral blood mononuclear cells (PBMCs), collected at new diagnosis, from a patient treated with antithyroid drugs. The nucleotides are TGTGCCAGCTCGTCATCCTTGAACACTGAAGCTTTCTTT. The encoded protein is CASSSSLNTEAFF. When the CDR3 is completed using the reference TRBV18 and TRBJ1-1 genes on either side, the full variable domain is NAGVMQNPRHLVRRRGQEARLRCSPMKGHSHVYWYRQLPEEGLKFMVYLQKENIIDESGMPKERFSAEFPKEGPSILRIQQVVRGDSAAYFCASSSSLNTEAFFGQGTRLTVV.